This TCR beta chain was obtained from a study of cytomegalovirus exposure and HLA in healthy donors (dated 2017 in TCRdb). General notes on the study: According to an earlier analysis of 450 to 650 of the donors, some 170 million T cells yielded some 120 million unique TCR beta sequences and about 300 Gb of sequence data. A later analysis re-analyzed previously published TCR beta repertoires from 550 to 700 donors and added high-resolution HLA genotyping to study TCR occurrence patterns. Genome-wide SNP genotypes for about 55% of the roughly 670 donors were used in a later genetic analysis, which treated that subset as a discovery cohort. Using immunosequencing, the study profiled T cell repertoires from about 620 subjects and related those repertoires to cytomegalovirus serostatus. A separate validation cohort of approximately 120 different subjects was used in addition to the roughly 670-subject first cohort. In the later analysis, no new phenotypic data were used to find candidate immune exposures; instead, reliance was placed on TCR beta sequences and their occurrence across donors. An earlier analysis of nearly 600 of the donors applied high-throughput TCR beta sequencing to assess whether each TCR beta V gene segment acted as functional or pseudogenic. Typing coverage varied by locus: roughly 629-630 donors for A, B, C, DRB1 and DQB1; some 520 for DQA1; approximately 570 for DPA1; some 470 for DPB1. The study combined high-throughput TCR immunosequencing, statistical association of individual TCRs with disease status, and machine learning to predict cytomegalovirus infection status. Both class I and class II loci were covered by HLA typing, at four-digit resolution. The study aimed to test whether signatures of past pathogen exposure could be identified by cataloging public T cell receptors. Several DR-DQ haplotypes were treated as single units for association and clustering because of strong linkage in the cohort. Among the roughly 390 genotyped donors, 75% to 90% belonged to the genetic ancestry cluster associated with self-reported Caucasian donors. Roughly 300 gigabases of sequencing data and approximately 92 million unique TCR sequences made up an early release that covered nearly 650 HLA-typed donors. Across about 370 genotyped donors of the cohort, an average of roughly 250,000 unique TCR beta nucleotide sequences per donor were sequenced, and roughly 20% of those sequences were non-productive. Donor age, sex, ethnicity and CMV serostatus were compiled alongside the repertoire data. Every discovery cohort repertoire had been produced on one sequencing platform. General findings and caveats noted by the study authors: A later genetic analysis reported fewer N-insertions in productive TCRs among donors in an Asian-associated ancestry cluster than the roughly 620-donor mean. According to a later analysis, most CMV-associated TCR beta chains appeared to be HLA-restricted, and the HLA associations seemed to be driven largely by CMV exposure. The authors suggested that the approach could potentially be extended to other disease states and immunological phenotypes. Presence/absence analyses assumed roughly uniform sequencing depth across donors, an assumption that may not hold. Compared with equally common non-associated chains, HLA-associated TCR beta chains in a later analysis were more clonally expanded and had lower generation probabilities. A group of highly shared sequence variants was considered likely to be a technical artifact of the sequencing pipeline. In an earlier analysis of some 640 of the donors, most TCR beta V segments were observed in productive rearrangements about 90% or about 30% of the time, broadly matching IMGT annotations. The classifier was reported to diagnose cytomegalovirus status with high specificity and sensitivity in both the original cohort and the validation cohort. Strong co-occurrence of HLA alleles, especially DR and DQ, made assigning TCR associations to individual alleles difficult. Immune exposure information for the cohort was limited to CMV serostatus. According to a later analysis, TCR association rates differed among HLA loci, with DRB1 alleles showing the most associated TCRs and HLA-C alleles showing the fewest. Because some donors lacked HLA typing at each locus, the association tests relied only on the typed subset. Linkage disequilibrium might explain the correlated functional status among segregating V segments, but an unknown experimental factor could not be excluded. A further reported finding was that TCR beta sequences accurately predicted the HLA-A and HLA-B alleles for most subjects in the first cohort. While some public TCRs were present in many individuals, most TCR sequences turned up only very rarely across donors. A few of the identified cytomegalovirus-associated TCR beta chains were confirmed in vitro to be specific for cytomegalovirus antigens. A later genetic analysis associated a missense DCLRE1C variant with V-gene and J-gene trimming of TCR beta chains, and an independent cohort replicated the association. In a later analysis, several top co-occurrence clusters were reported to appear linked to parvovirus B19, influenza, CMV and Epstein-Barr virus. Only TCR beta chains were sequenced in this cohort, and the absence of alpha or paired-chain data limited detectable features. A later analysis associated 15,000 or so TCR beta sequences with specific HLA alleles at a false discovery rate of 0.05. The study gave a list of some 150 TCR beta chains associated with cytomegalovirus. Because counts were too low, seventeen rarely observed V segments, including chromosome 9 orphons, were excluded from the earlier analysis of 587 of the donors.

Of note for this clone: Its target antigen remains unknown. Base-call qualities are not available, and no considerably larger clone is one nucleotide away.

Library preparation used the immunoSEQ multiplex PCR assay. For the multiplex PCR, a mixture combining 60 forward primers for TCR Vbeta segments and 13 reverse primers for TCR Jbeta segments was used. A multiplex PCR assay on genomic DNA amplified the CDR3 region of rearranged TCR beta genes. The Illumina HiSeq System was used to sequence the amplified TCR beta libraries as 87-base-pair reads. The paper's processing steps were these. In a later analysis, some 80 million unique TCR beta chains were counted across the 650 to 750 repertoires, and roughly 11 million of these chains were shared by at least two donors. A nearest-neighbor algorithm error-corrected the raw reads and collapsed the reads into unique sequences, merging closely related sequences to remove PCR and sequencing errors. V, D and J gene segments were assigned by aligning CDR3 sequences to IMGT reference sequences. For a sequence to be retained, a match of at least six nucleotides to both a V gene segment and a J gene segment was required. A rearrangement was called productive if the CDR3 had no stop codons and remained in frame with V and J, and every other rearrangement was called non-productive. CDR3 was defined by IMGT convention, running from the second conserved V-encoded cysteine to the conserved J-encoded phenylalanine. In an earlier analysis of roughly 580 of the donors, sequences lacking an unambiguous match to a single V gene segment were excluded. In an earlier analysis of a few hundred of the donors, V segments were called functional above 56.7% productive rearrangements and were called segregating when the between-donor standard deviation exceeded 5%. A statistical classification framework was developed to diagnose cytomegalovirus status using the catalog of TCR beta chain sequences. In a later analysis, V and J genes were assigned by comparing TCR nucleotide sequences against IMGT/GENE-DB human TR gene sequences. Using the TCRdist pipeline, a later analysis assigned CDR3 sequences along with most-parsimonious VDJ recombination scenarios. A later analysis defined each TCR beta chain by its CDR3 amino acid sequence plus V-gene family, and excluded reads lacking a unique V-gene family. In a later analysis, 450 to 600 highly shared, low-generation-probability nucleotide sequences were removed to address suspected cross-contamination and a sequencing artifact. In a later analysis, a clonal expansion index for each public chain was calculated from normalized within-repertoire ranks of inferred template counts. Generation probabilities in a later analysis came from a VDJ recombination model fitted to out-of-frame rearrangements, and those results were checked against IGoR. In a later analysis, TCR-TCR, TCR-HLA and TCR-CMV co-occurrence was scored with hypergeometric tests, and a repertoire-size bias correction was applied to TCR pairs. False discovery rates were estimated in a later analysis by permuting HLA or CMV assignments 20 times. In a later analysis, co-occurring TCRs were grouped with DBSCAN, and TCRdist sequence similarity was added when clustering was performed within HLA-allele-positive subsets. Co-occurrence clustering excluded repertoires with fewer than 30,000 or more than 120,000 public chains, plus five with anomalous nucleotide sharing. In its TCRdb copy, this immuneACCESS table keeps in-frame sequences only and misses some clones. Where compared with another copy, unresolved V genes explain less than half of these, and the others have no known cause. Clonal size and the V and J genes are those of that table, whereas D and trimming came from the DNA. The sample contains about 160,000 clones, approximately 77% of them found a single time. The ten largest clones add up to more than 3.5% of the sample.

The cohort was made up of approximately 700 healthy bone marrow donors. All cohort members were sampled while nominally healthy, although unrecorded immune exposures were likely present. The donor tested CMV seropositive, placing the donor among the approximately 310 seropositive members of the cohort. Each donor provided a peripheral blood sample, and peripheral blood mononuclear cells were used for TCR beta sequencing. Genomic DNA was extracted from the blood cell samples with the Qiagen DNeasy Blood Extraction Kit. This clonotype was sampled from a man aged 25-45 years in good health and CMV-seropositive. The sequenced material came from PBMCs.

The DNA reads as follows: TGTGCCAGCAGTGATCCCCGGGCGGGAGGAGAAAAACTGTTTTTT. This translates into CASSDPRAGGEKLFF. The chain employs TRBV25-1 and TRBJ1-4; the D gene is unclear. V is clipped by 3 bases and J by 8 bases, and the sequence between their germline boundaries is 16 bases long. From the germline V gene, CDR1 is MGHDK and CDR2 is SYGVNS. The CDR3 runs 15 amino acids, cysteine and phenylalanine included. The entry retains the CDR3 DNA only, 45 bases that are in frame from base 1. The reference TRBV25-1 and TRBJ1-4 proteins fill in what lies around the CDR3, so the full variable domain reads EADIYQTPRYLVIGTGKKITLECSQTMGHDKMYWYQQDPGMELHLIHYSYGVNSTEKGDLSSESTVSRIRTEHFPLTLESARPSHTSQYLCASSDPRAGGEKLFFGSGTQLSVL.